Listed below are T cell receptor beta chains from one sample, sequenced in a study of blood T cell repertoires in COVID-19. Generated by immunoSEQ multiplex PCR, the TCRdb table keeps only in-frame clones and is missing some. Of under 250,000 clones in the sample, roughly 90% were seen once. Sequencing used peripheral blood. These receptors were taken from a man in his fifties or sixties with COVID-19, enrolled during active disease. Both conserved end residues are part of each CDR3. D genes are given only for firm matches. The listing skips clone size in some rows; elsewhere it reads once, few, many or a size class.

>.|18|TRBJ1-5|.|TRBV4-2
CASSHYRPLSYSNQPQHF
TGTGCCAGCAGCCACTATAGACCGCTTAGCTATAGCAATCAGCCCCAGCATTTT
>.|13|TRBJ1-1|.|TRBV28
CASSPGQYTEAFF
TGTGCCAGCAGCCCCGGACAGTACACTGAAGCTTTCTTT
>.|16|TRBJ2-1|TRBD2|TRBV27
CASSVPTSGRYNEQFF
TGTGCCAGCAGTGTGCCGACTAGCGGAAGATACAATGAGCAGTTCTTC
>.|14|TRBJ1-1|.|TRBV7-9
CASSLEWGVDEAFF
TGTGCCAGCAGCTTAGAGTGGGGAGTGGATGAAGCTTTCTTT
>.|15|TRBJ1-5|TRBD1|TRBV9
CASSVAGTADQPQHF
TGTGCCAGCAGCGTAGCAGGGACAGCTGATCAGCCCCAGCATTTT
>.|17|TRBJ2-1|TRBD1|TRBV6-2/TRBV6-3
CASSLRTTGTGALEQFF
TGTGCCAGCAGCCTACGAACCACGGGGACAGGGGCTCTTGAGCAGTTCTTC
>once|13|TRBJ1-2|TRBD1|TRBV5-1
CASSLDRGYGYTF
TGCGCCAGCAGCTTGGACAGGGGCTATGGCTACACCTTC
>.|14|TRBJ2-5|TRBD1|TRBV9
CASSFGQGWETQYF
TGTGCCAGCAGCTTCGGACAGGGTTGGGAGACCCAGTACTTC
>.|14|TRBJ2-2|TRBD2|TRBV27
CASKIAGATGELFF
TGTGCCAGCAAAATAGCGGGAGCCACCGGGGAGCTGTTTTTT
>.|15|TRBJ1-6|TRBD1|TRBV5-4
CASSQDRGTNSPLHF
TGTGCCAGCAGCCAGGACAGGGGGACTAATTCACCCCTCCACTTT
>few|15|TRBJ2-3|TRBD2|TRBV4-2
CASTSGLAGLDTQYF
TGTGCCAGCACGTCGGGACTAGCGGGGTTAGATACGCAGTATTTT
>.|16|TRBJ2-2|TRBD1|TRBV5-1
CASSPRTGGWTGELFF
TGCGCCAGCAGCCCAAGGACAGGTGGCTGGACCGGGGAGCTGTTTTTT
>.|14|TRBJ2-1|.|TRBV15
CATSRGQGVNEQFF
TGTGCCACCAGCAGAGGGCAGGGTGTGAATGAGCAGTTCTTC
>.|14|TRBJ2-3|.|TRBV6-2/TRBV6-3
CASSYRRGADTQYF
TGTGCCAGCAGTTACAGGCGGGGCGCAGATACGCAGTATTTT
>.|14|TRBJ1-2|.|TRBV18
CASSEGQPSWGYTF
TGTGCCAGCTCAGAGGGCCAACCCTCCTGGGGCTACACCTTC
>.|15|TRBJ2-2|TRBD1|TRBV18
CASAFGTVNTGELFF
TGTGCCAGCGCCTTTGGGACAGTGAACACCGGGGAGCTGTTTTTT
>.|12|TRBJ1-1|.|TRBV6-5
CASMERGTEAFF
TGTGCCAGCATGGAGAGAGGCACTGAAGCTTTCTTT
>few|13|TRBJ2-5|TRBD1|TRBV18
CASSRTGVQTQYF
TGTGCCAGCTCAAGGACAGGGGTCCAGACCCAGTACTTC
>.|14|TRBJ1-4|.|TRBV29-1
CSVVVAGTNEKLFF
TGCAGCGTTGTAGTTGCAGGGACTAATGAAAAACTGTTTTTT
>.|13|TRBJ2-7|TRBD1|TRBV24-1
CATTGTGGYEQYF
TGTGCCACCACCGGGACAGGGGGCTACGAGCAGTACTTC
>once|15|TRBJ2-1|TRBD2|TRBV7-6
CASSPLLAANNEQFF
TGTGCCAGCAGCCCTCTACTAGCGGCTAACAATGAGCAGTTCTTC
>.|13|TRBJ2-7|.|TRBV30
CAWSGGLQYEQYF
TGTGCCTGGAGTGGGGGACTGCAGTACGAGCAGTACTTC
>.|14|TRBJ2-7|.|TRBV7-6
CASSPRHAAYEQYF
TGTGCCAGCAGCCCCCGCCACGCAGCCTACGAGCAGTACTTC
>.|15|TRBJ2-2|.|TRBV19
CASSIGPGNTGELFF
TGTGCCAGTAGTATAGGCCCAGGGAACACCGGGGAGCTGTTTTTT
>.|17|TRBJ1-4|.|TRBV18
CASSPGPGKGESEKLFF
TGTGCCAGCTCACCGGGCCCGGGGAAAGGAGAAAGCGAAAAACTGTTTTTT
>.|14|TRBJ2-5|TRBD1|TRBV19
CASSIRTGEETQYF
TGTGCCAGTAGTATACGGACAGGGGAAGAGACCCAGTACTTC
>.|17|TRBJ2-2|TRBD2|TRBV19
CASSMPQGLGNTGELFF
TGTGCCAGTAGTATGCCCCAGGGACTAGGAAACACCGGGGAGCTGTTTTTT
>.|15|TRBJ2-2|TRBD2|TRBV7-2
CASSSSGLNTGELFF
TGTGCCAGCAGCTCTAGCGGCCTGAACACCGGGGAGCTGTTTTTT
>.|17|TRBJ2-5|TRBD2|TRBV6-2/TRBV6-3
CASSYDPGSGRIETQYF
TGTGCCAGCAGTTACGACCCGGGTAGCGGGAGGATAGAGACCCAGTACTTC
>.|14|TRBJ1-2|.|TRBV5-5
CASSRVDTNYGYTF
TGTGCCAGCAGTCGTGTTGACACTAACTATGGCTACACCTTC
>.|15|TRBJ2-1|.|TRBV19
CASSIGRGRGNEQFF
TGTGCCAGTAGTATAGGCAGGGGGCGGGGGAATGAGCAGTTCTTC
>.|15|TRBJ1-3|TRBD1|TRBV11-3
CASSFTGTGGNTIYF
TGTGCCAGCAGCTTTACCGGGACAGGGGGAAACACCATATATTTT
>.|14|TRBJ1-5|.|TRBV3-1/TRBV3-2
CASSQDQRNQPQHF
TGTGCCAGCAGCCAAGATCAGCGAAATCAGCCCCAGCATTTT
>.|15|TRBJ2-1|.|TRBV6-6
CASRLQGWFYNEQFF
TGTGCCAGCAGACTACAGGGATGGTTCTACAATGAGCAGTTCTTC
>few|16|TRBJ1-5|.|TRBV5-6
CASSLRAGASNQPQHF
TGTGCCAGCAGCTTGCGGGCGGGGGCTAGCAATCAGCCCCAGCATTTT
>.|14|TRBJ1-2|TRBD1|TRBV27
CASGRQGAGYGYTF
TGTGCCAGCGGACGACAGGGGGCAGGGTATGGCTACACCTTC
>once|15|TRBJ2-1|TRBD2|TRBV19
CASSPSGTSGNEQFF
TGTGCCAGTAGTCCGTCCGGGACTAGCGGGAATGAGCAGTTCTTC
>many|15|TRBJ2-3|.|TRBV28
CASSLVTLAQGTQYF
TGTGCCAGCAGTTTAGTGACTCTCGCACAGGGTACGCAGTATTTT
>.|15|TRBJ1-3|.|TRBV30
CAWNHAGYSGNTIYF
TGTGCCTGGAATCATGCGGGATACTCTGGAAACACCATATATTTT
>once|14|TRBJ2-7|.|TRBV7-8
CASTPVGRGYEQYF
TGTGCCAGCACCCCAGTGGGCAGGGGCTACGAGCAGTACTTC
>.|16|TRBJ2-1|TRBD2|TRBV6-2/TRBV6-3
CASSYPGTSGYNEQFF
TGTGCCAGCAGTTACCCGGGGACTAGCGGGTACAATGAGCAGTTCTTC
>.|15|TRBJ1-5|.|TRBV9
CASSATGNSNQPQHF
TGTGCCAGCAGCGCCACAGGGAACAGCAATCAGCCCCAGCATTTT
>.|13|TRBJ1-6|TRBD1|TRBV30
CALMGQVGGPLHF
TGTGCCCTAATGGGACAGGTGGGGGGGCCCCTCCACTTT
>once|16|TRBJ2-1|.|TRBV27
CASSQHGAGAGNEQFF
TGTGCCAGCAGCCAACACGGGGCGGGGGCGGGAAATGAGCAGTTCTTC
>.|16|TRBJ1-2|TRBD1|TRBV5-5
CASSLTAGTGSYGYTF
TGTGCCAGCAGCCTTACCGCCGGGACAGGGAGCTATGGCTACACCTTC
>.|15|TRBJ2-5|.|TRBV6-5
CASSLVGGGQETQYF
TGTGCCAGCAGCTTAGTAGGGGGGGGACAAGAGACCCAGTACTTC
>.|15|TRBJ2-7|TRBD1|TRBV5-8
CASSGRDRGAHEQYF
TGTGCCAGCAGCGGCCGCGACAGGGGGGCCCACGAGCAGTACTTC
>.|15|TRBJ1-1|TRBD1|TRBV5-1
CASSLTPGQGTEAFF
TGCGCCAGCAGCTTGACACCGGGACAGGGGACTGAAGCTTTCTTT
>.|15|TRBJ2-2|.|TRBV5-4
CASSSRTVNTGELFF
TGTGCCAGCAGCTCCAGGACAGTGAACACCGGGGAGCTGTTTTTT
>.|13|TRBJ1-2|.|TRBV28
CASSFGRFVGYTF
TGTGCCAGCAGTTTCGGCAGGTTTGTTGGCTACACCTTC
>.|15|TRBJ2-2|.|TRBV6-5
CASSLRSANTGELFF
TGTGCCAGCAGCCTCAGGTCCGCGAACACCGGGGAGCTGTTTTTT
>.|12|TRBJ2-1|.|TRBV29-1
CSAGQSYNEQFF
TGCAGCGCAGGACAGTCGTACAATGAGCAGTTCTTC
>.|15|TRBJ2-2|TRBD1|TRBV6-5
CASSYLGGNTGELFF
TGTGCCAGCAGTTACTTAGGGGGCAACACCGGGGAGCTGTTTTTT
>.|13|TRBJ1-2|.|TRBV6-5
CASRATGNYGYTF
TGTGCCAGCAGGGCAACAGGGAACTATGGCTACACCTTC
>.|16|TRBJ2-1|TRBD2|TRBV7-6
CASSPRPAGAYNEQFF
TGTGCCAGCAGCCCCCGCCCAGCGGGGGCCTACAATGAGCAGTTCTTC
>.|15|TRBJ1-4|.|TRBV12-2
CASRLGGGVNEKLFF
TGTGCAAGTCGCTTAGGCGGGGGGGTAAATGAAAAACTGTTTTTT
>.|16|TRBJ2-1|TRBD1|TRBV19
CASSNRGLGISNEQFF
TGTGCCAGTAGTAACAGGGGGCTTGGGATATCAAATGAGCAGTTCTTC
>.|12|TRBJ2-1|TRBD1|TRBV5-8
CASRSTGSGQFF
TGTGCCAGCAGGTCGACAGGGAGCGGGCAGTTCTTC
>.|15|TRBJ1-1|.|TRBV2
CASRLQGALNTEAFF
TGTGCCAGCAGACTACAGGGCGCTCTGAACACTGAAGCTTTCTTT